The 26 T cell receptor beta chains given below trace back to one sample, sequenced in a study of beta chain features in type 1 diabetes. Study-level results: TCRB CDR3 length was moderately but significantly reduced in all four CD4+ subsets of Type 1 diabetes patients.

The whole isolated RNA underwent reverse transcription, so sequencing captured expressed TCRB transcripts. Clones were sequenced by immunoSEQ multiplex PCR, and TCRdb holds only the in-frame ones, with some missing. The sample lists some 23,000 clones; around 68% were seen once. Their antigens are not known. The specimen was stem cell memory CD4+ T cells from blood. All receptors come from a woman aged 40 to 50 with type 1 diabetes.

The chain joins TRBV29-1 to TRBJ1-4; TRBD1 matches 9 bases. V lost 6 bases, J lost 8 bases, and 13 bases stayed unmatched. The CDR3 is made up of 15 amino acids. Germline CDR1 reads SQVTM; CDR2 reads ANQGSEA. The CDR3 protein is CSVTGGTGSGEKLFF. DNA of the CDR3: TGCAGCGTCACCGGCGGGACAGGGTCCGGAGAAAAACTGTTTTTT.

The chain has TRBV28 and TRBJ2-7; TRBD1 matches 9 bases. Germline-derived CDR1 and CDR2 are MDHEN and SYDVKM. CDR3 length: 16 residues. Trimming took 5 bases from V and 9 from J; bases not matched to a gene: 17. This chain's CDR3 is CASSPSSEQGAKGQYF. CDR3 bases: TGTGCCAGCAGTCCCTCGAGCGAACAGGGGGCGAAGGGGCAGTACTTC.

V gene TRBV18 combines with J gene TRBJ2-1, with TRBD1 as a possible D gene (6 bases). This CDR3 contains 17 residues. Germline CDR1 and CDR2: KGHSH and LQKENI. V lost 4 bases and J 5 bases, leaving 21 bases between the germline ends. CDR3 protein: CASSLYKSGGTNNEQFF. The CDR3 coding sequence is TGTGCCAGCTCACTGTACAAGAGCGGTGGGACAAACAATGAGCAGTTCTTC. Full variable domain (missing parts from reference TRBV18 and TRBJ2-1): NAGVMQNPRHLVRRRGQEARLRCSPMKGHSHVYWYRQLPEEGLKFMVYLQKENIIDESGMPKERFSAEFPKEGPSILRIQQVVRGDSAAYFCASSLYKSGGTNNEQFFGPGTRLTVL.

The V call is TRBV19, the J call TRBJ2-3, with D possibly matching TRBD2 (6 bases). The germline gives CDR1 LNHDA, CDR2 SQIVND (reference sequence). The CDR3 is 14 amino acids. The germline V and J ends were trimmed by 6 bases and 6 bases, with 16 bases remaining between them. CDR3 protein: CASRSLEGSDTQYF. The CDR3, as DNA: TGTGCCAGTAGAAGCTTGGAGGGGTCCGATACGCAGTATTTT.

The chain links TRBV28 to TRBJ2-7; TRBD2 is a possible D gene (5 bases). In germline, CDR1 is MDHEN, CDR2 SYDVKM. CDR3 size: 13 residues. Deletions cut 7 bases from V and 2 bases from J, with 12 bases between. CDR3 bases: TGTGCCAGCAAGGGAGCACAGCCCTACGAGCAGTACTTC. Amino acids: CASKGAQPYEQYF.

This clone was observed a few times. V usage is TRBV6-5 and J usage is TRBJ1-4; possible D gene TRBD1, 6 bases. The CDR3 sequence is 15 residues long. V lost 0 bases and J 5 bases, leaving 10 bases between the germline ends. Germline assignment: CDR1 MNHEY and CDR2 SVGAGI. The CDR3 here is CASSYSGTRNEKLFF. The CDR3 coding sequence is TGTGCCAGCAGTTACTCCGGGACAAGAAATGAAAAACTGTTTTTT.

This chain connects TRBV28 to TRBJ2-5; 10 bases fit TRBD2. J was trimmed by 5 bases and V by 6 bases; bases with no gene match: 18. CDR3 length equals 18 residues. Per the germline V gene, CDR1 is MDHEN and CDR2 is SYDVKM. In DNA, the CDR3 is TGTGCCAGCAGCTCAGGGACGGCTAGCGGGAGCTCCGGGGAGACCCAGTACTTC. Protein: CASSSGTASGSSGETQYF.

This clone has a handful of counts. Mismatch with germline at one junction end may stem from a read error. In the same sample, other DNA sequences code for this CDR3. CDR3 loop: CASSPTSGGYNEQFF. CDR3 nucleotide sequence: TGCGCCAGCAGCCCGACTAGCGGGGGGTACAATGAGCAGTTCTTC. The chain employs TRBV7-2 and TRBJ2-1; TRBD2 aligns across 13 bases. Germline CDR1 reads SGHTA; CDR2 reads FQGNSA. This CDR3 spans 15 amino acids.

In its sample, this clone was seen once. This chain links TRBV18 with TRBJ2-3, with D perhaps TRBD2 (5 bases). The CDR3 has 13 residues. CDR1 and CDR2 from the germline V gene are KGHSH and LQKENI. V was trimmed by 3 bases and J by 4 bases, leaving 8 bases between them. CDR3 nucleotide sequence: TGTGCCAGCTCACCGAACGGGGCAGATACGCAGTATTTT. Its translation is CASSPNGADTQYF.

The sample holds a few counts of this clone. The V call is TRBV6-6, the J call TRBJ1-2; D is perhaps TRBD1 (5 bases). V was clipped by 5 bases and J by 2 bases, with 15 bases between them. Germline V gene sequence: CDR1 MNHNY, CDR2 SVGAGI (reference sequence). This CDR3 is 15 amino acids long. The CDR3: CASSPYRGSNYGYTF. The CDR3 DNA reads TGTGCCAGCAGTCCCTATAGGGGCAGCAACTATGGCTACACCTTC.

The V and J genes are TRBV28 and TRBJ2-7, with D maybe TRBD2 (6 bases). Trimming shortened V by 2 bases and J by 5 bases, and 10 bases separated the two germline ends. Germline values: CDR1 MDHEN, CDR2 SYDVKM. CDR3 size: 13 residues. The CDR3 sequence is CASSLAGLNEQYF. The CDR3 region has the DNA TGTGCCAGCAGTTTAGCGGGACTGAACGAGCAGTACTTC.

V and J are TRBV7-2 and TRBJ2-3; TRBD2 matches at 13 bases. This CDR3 is 16 amino acids long. Germline trimming cut 4 bases from V and 3 bases from J; bases unmatched to any gene: 4. Germline CDR1 is SGHTA and CDR2 is FQGNSA. The chain's CDR3 is CASSSRGLAGTDTQYF. The DNA for the CDR3 is TGTGCCAGCAGCTCCCGGGGACTAGCGGGAACAGATACGCAGTATTTT.

This clone appeared a few times. The V call is TRBV7-2, the J call TRBJ2-1; 7 bases line up with TRBD1. Per germline, CDR1 SGHTA and CDR2 FQGNSA. This CDR3 is 15 amino acids long. V was clipped by 5 bases and J by 3 bases; unmatched bases: 7. In DNA form, the CDR3 reads TGTGCCAGCAGCCCAACAGGGGTCGTCTACAATGAGCAGTTCTTC. Protein sequence: CASSPTGVVYNEQFF.

The chain uses TRBV6-1 and TRBJ1-2; no firm D call. From germline, CDR1 is MNHNS and CDR2 SASEGT. CDR3 length: 12 amino acids. V was shortened by 8 bases and J by 0 bases, with 7 bases between the two germline ends. CDR3 bases: TGTGCCAGCGTGAGGCCTAACTATGGCTACACCTTC. It encodes CASVRPNYGYTF.

The chain couples TRBV5-1 to TRBJ1-1; possibly TRBD1 for D (5 bases). CDR1 is SGHRS, CDR2 YFSETQ, per germline. The CDR3 has 15 amino acids. V lost 4 bases and J lost 7, with 20 bases in between. The CDR3 DNA reads as TGCGCCAGCAGCAGGGGACGAGGAGGGCTTGGTGAAGCTTTCTTT. It codes for CASSRGRGGLGEAFF.

The CDR3, as DNA: TGTGCCAGTAGTATCCAGGGAAATGAGCAGTTCTTC. Translation: CASSIQGNEQFF. V usage is TRBV19 and J usage is TRBJ2-1; maybe TRBD1 (5 bases). The germline CDR1 and CDR2 sequences are LNHDA and SQIVND (reference sequence). The CDR3 spans 12 residues. V lost 3 bases to trimming and J lost 7 bases, with 7 bases between them.

V gene TRBV4-1 combines with J gene TRBJ1-5; possibly TRBD1 for D (6 bases). CDR3 length equals 15 residues. Between the trimmed V and J ends, which lost 2 bases and 10 bases, there was a span of 18 bases. The germline V gene has CDR1 MGHRA and CDR2 YSYEKL. The CDR3 nucleotides are TGCGCCAGCAGCCAAAGATCTGACAGGAACCAACCCCAGCATTTT. Protein: CASSQRSDRNQPQHF.

The J gene is TRBJ1-1, the V gene TRBV11-1, with D perhaps matching TRBD1 (5 bases). The CDR3 has 13 residues. Germline CDR1 and CDR2: SGHAT and FQDESV (reference sequence). V was cut by 4 bases and J by 3 bases, with 9 bases left in between. CDR3 in DNA: TGTGCCAGCAGCTCACAGACAGACACTGAAGCTTTCTTT. The encoded protein is CASSSQTDTEAFF.

For this clone: Its ends do not fully match the called genes, so a read error is possible. The chain has TRBV7-9 and TRBJ2-3; the D gene is possibly TRBD1 (5 bases). CDR3 size: 17 residues. Germline-derived CDR1 and CDR2 are SEHNR and FQNEAQ (reference sequence). In nucleotides, the CDR3 is TGCGCCAGCAGCCAAGATCCTCAGGGCTTCTTCACAGATACGCAGTATTTT. The encoded protein is CASSQDPQGFFTDTQYF.

This clone was observed a single time. Here the CDR3 DNA reads TGTGCCAGCAGTGATACAGGTGTATATAGCAATCAGCCCCAGCATTTT. It specifies CASSDTGVYSNQPQHF. The chain uses TRBV28 and TRBJ1-5, with D perhaps TRBD1 (5 bases). The V end was cut by 5 bases, the J end by 0 bases, with 14 bases between. Germline assignment: CDR1 MDHEN and CDR2 SYDVKM. There are 16 residues in the CDR3.

This clone has only a few counts. The chain uses TRBV5-1 and TRBJ1-1, with 7 positions matching TRBD1. J lost 5 bases, V lost 4 bases, and 2 bases had no gene match. The CDR3 is 12 amino acids. Germline CDR1 reads SGHRS; CDR2 reads YFSETQ. The CDR3 bases are TGCGCCAGCAGCCGACAGGGAACTGAAGCTTTCTTT. It codes for CASSRQGTEAFF. Complete variable domain (other parts from reference TRBV5-1 and TRBJ1-1): KAGVTQTPRYLIKTRGQQVTLSCSPISGHRSVSWYQQTPGQGLQFLFEYFSETQRNKGNFPGRFSGRQFSNSRSEMNVSTLELGDSALYLCASSRQGTEAFFGQGTRLTVV.

This clone showed up just a few times. The rearrangement uses TRBV10-3 and TRBJ1-2; 9 nucleotides match TRBD1. The CDR3 loop spans 13 amino acids. With 7 bases clipped from V and 8 bases from J, the junction kept 8 bases outside the gene matches. Germline CDR1 and CDR2: ENHRY and SYGVKD. This CDR3 is CAITPGQGGGYTF. CDR3 sequence (DNA): TGTGCCATCACCCCGGGACAGGGTGGCGGCTACACCTTC.

Only a few counts were recorded for this clone. The CDR3 spells CASSRRQGEGETQYF. The CDR3 DNA sequence: TGTGCCAGCTCTCGTCGACAGGGCGAGGGGGAGACCCAGTACTTC. The chain has TRBV25-1 and TRBJ2-5; TRBD1 matches 7 bases. After removal of 8 bases from V and 5 bases from J, the junction contained 14 bases not matched to a gene. Germline CDR1 and CDR2: MGHDK and SYGVNS. The CDR3 sequence is 15 residues long.

The chain recombines TRBV28 with TRBJ1-5; TRBD1 matches 10 bases. V lost 3 bases, J lost 6 bases, and 5 bases stayed unmatched. CDR1 and CDR2 (germline): MDHEN, SYDVKM. This CDR3 has 15 residues. CDR3 coding DNA: TGTGCCAGCAGTTTTGGGACAGGGGTGGGTCAGCCCCAGCATTTT. It encodes CASSFGTGVGQPQHF.

The chain has TRBV13 and TRBJ2-5, with 8 bases aligning to TRBD2. Germline V gene sequence: CDR1 PRHDT, CDR2 FYEKMQ (reference sequence). The V and J ends lost 5 bases and 5 bases, in that order; junction bases with no gene match: 10. This CDR3 contains 15 residues. The CDR3 nucleotides are TGTGCCAGCAGCCCACCGGGGGGGATGCGGGAGACCCAGTACTTC. It encodes CASSPPGGMRETQYF.

The V call is TRBV6-6, the J call TRBJ2-7, with 7 bases matching TRBD1. V gave up 5 bases and J gave up 4 bases; unmatched junction bases: 2. Per germline, CDR1 MNHNY and CDR2 SVGAGI (reference sequence). The CDR3 spans 12 residues. The CDR3 reads CASSRDSYEQYF. The CDR3 region has the DNA TGTGCCAGCAGTAGGGACAGTTACGAGCAGTACTTC.